One sample yielded the 9 T cell receptor beta chains listed below, sequenced in a study of cytomegalovirus exposure and HLA in healthy donors. The table came from immunoSEQ multiplex PCR; TCRdb's copy has only in-frame clones and leaves some out. The sample contains roughly 180,000 clones, around 86% of which appear only once. Sample: PBMCs. These receptors all stem from a man aged 25 to 40 in good health and CMV-seropositive.

CDR3 protein: CASRMRATEYEQYF. In nucleotides, the CDR3 is TGTGCCAGCAGGATGAGGGCGACAGAGTACGAGCAGTACTTC. V is TRBV6-6 and J is TRBJ2-7, with D perhaps TRBD1 or TRBD2 (5 bases each). The CDR3 is made up of 14 amino acids. Germline V gene data show CDR1 as MNHNY and CDR2 as SVGAGI (reference sequence). V gave up 6 bases and J gave up 4 bases, with 16 bases separating them.

This chain uses TRBV19 with TRBJ2-1; D ambiguous. Trimming removed 8 bases at V and 8 bases at J, with 19 bases between. Germline assignment: CDR1 LNHDA and CDR2 SQIVND (reference sequence). The CDR3 is 14 residues long. DNA for the CDR3: TGTGCCAGTGCTGACGGTACAGTGGGCGATGAGCAGTTCTTC. Its translation: CASADGTVGDEQFF.

This chain uses TRBV6-6 with TRBJ2-1; possible D gene TRBD2, 5 bases. Trimming took off 2 bases at V and 0 bases at J, with 8 bases between the two ends. The CDR3 spans 15 residues. CDR1 is MNHNY and CDR2 is SVGAGI in the germline V gene (reference sequence). The CDR3 region has the DNA TGTGCCAGCAGTTACGAAGGGAGCTCCTACAATGAGCAGTTCTTC. The encoded protein is CASSYEGSSYNEQFF.

The chain couples TRBV27 to TRBJ2-1; D is perhaps TRBD1 or TRBD2 (5 bases each). The CDR3 has 12 residues. With 1 base removed from V and 8 bases from J, the gap between germline ends came to 6 bases. Germline lookup yields CDR1 MNHEY and CDR2 SMNVEV (reference sequence). CDR3 residues: CASSLLGDEQFF. As DNA, the CDR3 is TGTGCCAGCAGTTTATTGGGGGATGAGCAGTTCTTC.

This clone was seen many times. The chain carries TRBV7-3 and TRBJ1-1, with D possibly being TRBD1 (6 bases). Germline values: CDR1 SGHTA, CDR2 FQGTGA. V lost 3 bases, J lost 1 base, and 12 bases lay in between. The CDR3 is 15 amino acids. CDR3 bases: TGTGCCAGCAGCTTGGGGGGGACAACGAACACTGAAGCTTTCTTT. It yields the protein CASSLGGTTNTEAFF.

This sequence joins TRBV2 and TRBJ2-7, with D perhaps TRBD1 (6 bases). The CDR3 consists of 13 residues. The germline V and J ends were trimmed by 6 bases and 1 base, with 10 bases remaining between them. CDR1 and CDR2 from the germline V gene are SNHLY and FYNNEI. The CDR3 coding sequence is TGTGCCAGCAGAGTCCAGGGGTCCTACGAGCAGTACTTC. This gives the protein CASRVQGSYEQYF.

The chain has TRBV5-1 and TRBJ1-1; 8 bases map to TRBD1. Germline CDR1 and CDR2: SGHRS and YFSETQ. The J segment lost 1 base and the V segment lost 4 bases, leaving 0 bases of the junction unmatched. The CDR3 runs to 13 residues. The CDR3 sequence: CASSDRGNTEAFF. The CDR3 region has the DNA TGCGCCAGCAGCGACAGGGGGAACACTGAAGCTTTCTTT.

The genes are TRBV9 and TRBJ2-5; D gene uncertain. Germline V gene lookup returns CDR1 SGDLS and CDR2 YYNGEE. Trimming took 0 bases from V and 5 from J, leaving 8 bases between them. The CDR3 has 13 amino acids. The CDR3 region has the DNA TGTGCCAGCAGCGTAGCGGATGGGGAGACCCAGTACTTC. It translates to CASSVADGETQYF.

The rearrangement uses TRBV4-2 and TRBJ1-5; the D is unclear. The V end was cut by 3 bases, the J end by 5 bases, with 11 bases between. The CDR3 covers 14 residues. The germline CDR1 and CDR2 sequences are LGHNA and YNFKEQ. CDR3 DNA: TGTGCCAGCAGCCAGTTTGTGCGGGATCAGCCCCAGCATTTT. It translates to CASSQFVRDQPQHF.